These T cell receptor beta chains were read from a single sample in a study of blood T cell repertoires in COVID-19. Sequenced by immunoSEQ multiplex PCR; TCRdb stores in-frame clones only, minus some. The repertoire includes about 170,000 clones, around 82% of them detected once, and approximately 1.3% sits in the top ten. The sample taken for sequencing was peripheral blood. These receptors all come from a man between 60 and 70 years old who had recovered from COVID-19. The CDR3 runs from the conserved cysteine through the conserved F or W. The order of the fields is CDR3 length, V gene, CDR3 protein.

>14|TRBV5-1
CASSPGGLQETQYF
>14|TRBV18
CASSAGTVGNTIYF
>13|TRBV3-1/TRBV3-2
CASSELSGNTIYF
>15|TRBV7-2
CASSLIRGWERTIYF
>14|TRBV7-3
CASSPAGGVGGYTF
>13|TRBV10-2
CASISDSGNTIYF
>14|TRBV5-1
CASSLLGGEGGYTF
>15|TRBV5-1
CASSLGGQPSLEQYF
>17|TRBV19
CASSIPMGRGVKNIQYF
>18|TRBV2
CASSELASGGDRADTQYF
>13|TRBV5-1
CASSGSGRTEAFF
>12|TRBV5-6
CASSLNPAEAFF
>14|TRBV7-2
CAIPQGQNSDTQYF
>14|TRBV5-1
CASSEGLTVDTQYF
>11|TRBV12-3/TRBV12-4
CASRIDTEAFF
>15|TRBV7-9
CASSLTQGQGDIQYF
>15|TRBV12-5
CASGWGEVVNSPLHF
>12|TRBV2
CASSEEGREAFF
>14|TRBV7-9
CASSFGSVNTEAFF
>14|TRBV6-5
CASRPPDRDRGYTF
>14|TRBV6-5
CASSKQGSTGELFF
>13|TRBV10-3
CATRGDRKTEAFF
>15|TRBV9
CASSVVGGSTGELFF
>14|TRBV30
CAWVRGQANYGYTF
>14|TRBV9
CASASGTGPREQYF
>17|TRBV5-5
CASSLDRDGTYNSPLHF
>14|TRBV6-5
CASKAPGGGSPLHF
>13|TRBV7-3
CASSLSRNSPLHF
>12|TRBV6-5
CASSSGNEKLFF
>13|TRBV29-1
CSVRASQDTEAFF
>15|TRBV7-3
CASSLLAGPGDTQYF
>14|TRBV7-2
CASSPTVQPYGYTF
>16|TRBV18
CASSPSRDSTGRKLFF
>15|TRBV3-1/TRBV3-2
CASSQVPGWAGELFF
>14|TRBV5-1
CASRPGGQRETQYF
>14|TRBV5-4
CASRLAGIGETQYF
>14|TRBV9
CASSDLGGRNEQFF
>17|TRBV5-1
CASSFGTSGMNLGTQYF
>14|TRBV6-7
CASSYEGGANVLTF
>16|TRBV6-4
CASSDSSGGAVDTQYF
>16|TRBV2
CASSQTGTISTDTQYF